This TCR beta chain was identified in a study of blood T cell repertoires in COVID-19. Study information: The United States, Italy and Spain were the sources of the acute and convalescent COVID-19 samples. The cDNA or gDNA used as material had been derived from T cells, B-cell-depleted T cells, or PBMCs.

Per the authors' pipeline: How many nucleated cells were present was estimated from reference gene primer amplification. Libraries were prepared by immunoSEQ multiplex PCR; TCRdb keeps only in-frame clonotypes and omits some of them. V, J and clone size derive from that table, while D and trimming were established from the DNA sequence. The sample carries fewer than 250,000 clones, roughly 80% recorded once. This CDR3 comprises 15 residues. Germline CDR1 is SGHVS and CDR2 is FNYEAQ. V was trimmed by 3 bases and J by 4 bases, leaving 13 bases between them. The receptor comes from a man between 60 and 75 years old with acute or convalescent COVID-19. This chain links TRBV7-6 with TRBJ2-1, with a possible D match to TRBD1 (5 bases). The sample was peripheral blood. CDR3 protein: CASSFGVGVYNEQFF. CDR3 coding DNA: TGTGCCAGCAGCTTTGGTGTAGGGGTGTACAATGAGCAGTTCTTC.